Below, 18 T cell receptor beta chains from the same sample are listed, as sequenced in a study of vaccination effects on CD4 cells after COVID-19. The antigens of these receptors remain unknown. Pools of viral peptides were used by the ViraFEST assay to expand antigen-specific CD4+ T cells ahead of sequencing. Upon completion of about ten days in culture, CD4+ T cells were isolated. Vaccination of participants consisted of two doses of either the BNT162b2 or mRNA-1273 vaccine. The method was immunoSEQ multiplex PCR; TCRdb's version includes in-frame clones alone and lacks a portion of them. The table shows tens of thousands of clones, with around three quarters occurring only once. Sample: CD4+ T cells from PBMCs cultured with HCoV-OC43 spike peptides, taken after COVID-19 vaccination. Subset in this sample: HCoV-OC43 spike overlapping peptide pool stimulation. These receptor sequences come from a human donor who received a COVID-19 vaccine.

The chain couples TRBV2 to TRBJ2-7; TRBD2 matches 8 bases. The CDR3 loop spans 14 amino acids. Germline trimming cut 6 bases from V and 9 bases from J; bases unmatched to any gene: 13. Germline V gene sequence: CDR1 SNHLY, CDR2 FYNNEI. DNA of the CDR3: TGTGCCAGCAGCGGGACGGGGGGGAATTGGAGGCAGTACTTC. It codes for CASSGTGGNWRQYF.

V gene TRBV5-1 combines with J gene TRBJ1-5; D is unclear. V lost 0 bases and J 9 bases, leaving 13 bases between the germline ends. Germline V gene data show CDR1 as SGHRS and CDR2 as YFSETQ. This CDR3 has 14 amino acids. The CDR3 DNA sequence: TGCGCCAGCAGCTTGGGGGCGGGCGAGAGGCCCCAGCATTTT. This translates into CASSLGAGERPQHF.

This chain uses TRBV5-1 with TRBJ2-2; D ambiguous. The V end lost 0 bases, the J end lost 6 bases, and 9 bases lay between the germline ends. CDR3 length: 14 amino acids. The germline V gene has CDR1 SGHRS and CDR2 YFSETQ. The CDR3 bases are TGCGCCAGCAGCTTGGATGGGGAAGCCGGGGAGCTGTTTTTT. This encodes CASSLDGEAGELFF.

This clone came up once. The chain uses TRBV27 and TRBJ2-2; D ambiguous. The CDR3 sequence is 14 residues long. Trimming shortened V by 6 bases and J by 15 bases, and 23 bases separated the two germline ends. Per the germline V gene, CDR1 is MNHEY and CDR2 is SMNVEV (reference sequence). CDR3 sequence reads: CASSAPLAQSILFF. The CDR3 nucleotides read TGTGCCAGCAGCGCCCCCCTGGCACAAAGCATTTTGTTTTTT.

CDR3 residues: CASSLEFSGRPYEQYF. For the CDR3, the DNA is TGCGCCAGCAGCTTGGAGTTTAGCGGGAGACCCTACGAGCAGTACTTC. The gene calls are TRBV5-1 and TRBJ2-7, with 9 bases aligning to TRBD2. The trim removed 0 bases at V and 2 bases at J, leaving 6 bases unmatched. CDR3 length: 16 residues. CDR1 and CDR2 (germline): SGHRS, YFSETQ.

This clone showed up just a few times. J is TRBJ1-2 and V is TRBV6-6; TRBD1 matches at 10 bases. The CDR3 runs to 14 residues. The V gene end was trimmed by 5 bases and the J gene end by 4 bases; junction bases not matched to a gene: 4. Germline-derived CDR1 and CDR2 are MNHNY and SVGAGI (reference sequence). CDR3 amino acids: CASSNGQGVYGYTF. CDR3 DNA sequence: TGTGCCAGCAGTAATGGACAGGGGGTCTATGGCTACACCTTC.

The gene calls are TRBV12-3 or TRBV12-4 and TRBJ2-7; D is ambiguous. V gave up 2 bases and J gave up 2 bases, with 7 bases separating them. The CDR3 spans 13 residues. CDR3 region: CASSLQLTYEQYF. The CDR3 DNA sequence: TGTGCCAGCAGTTTACAGCTAACCTACGAGCAGTACTTC.

This chain joins TRBV28 and TRBJ2-5; 12 nucleotides match TRBD2. Trimming cost V 5 bases and J 5 bases; bases outside gene matches: 6. Germline-derived CDR1 and CDR2 are MDHEN and SYDVKM. The CDR3 is 15 amino acids. The CDR3 bases are TGTGCCAGCAGTGCTCTAGCGGGGGGGCGGGAGACCCAGTACTTC. It codes for CASSALAGGRETQYF.

The J gene is TRBJ2-3, the V gene TRBV19, with 9 nucleotides matching TRBD2. V lost 4 bases and J lost 1; bases outside the gene matches: 3. From germline, CDR1 is LNHDA and CDR2 SQIVND (reference sequence). The CDR3 runs 15 residues. CDR3 DNA sequence: TGTGCCAGTAGTAATCCTAGCGGGGGCACAGATACGCAGTATTTT. The encoded protein is CASSNPSGGTDTQYF.

The CDR3 DNA is TGTGCCAGCAGCCAAGCGGGCCAAAGTGGGGCTAGGGATCAGCCCCAGCATTTT. Protein product: CASSQAGQSGARDQPQHF. The rearrangement links TRBV4-2 to TRBJ1-5; a weak D match, TRBD1 (5 bases). V lost 1 base, J lost 5 bases, and 21 bases lay in between. Germline V CDR1 and CDR2: LGHNA, YNFKEQ. The CDR3 has 18 residues.

The chain joins TRBV7-9 to TRBJ2-7; D possibly corresponds to TRBD1 (5 bases). Germline CDR1 SEHNR, CDR2 FQNEAQ (reference sequence). V lost 7 bases, J lost 4 bases, and 17 bases lay in between. This CDR3 is built from 14 residues. In nucleotides, the CDR3 is TGTGCCAGCACCAAGCCTTTCTCAGGGTACGAGCAGTACTTC. Protein sequence: CASTKPFSGYEQYF.

The chain uses TRBV2 and TRBJ2-3; D may be TRBD2 (6 bases). Germline lookup yields CDR1 SNHLY and CDR2 FYNNEI. The CDR3 covers 15 residues. V shed 5 bases and J shed 6 bases, with 18 bases lying between them. The CDR3 region has the DNA TGTGCCAGCAGTCGACTAGGTGGACGAGGGGATACGCAGTATTTT. Protein sequence: CASSRLGGRGDTQYF.

The genes are TRBV29-1 and TRBJ1-1; 10 nucleotides align to TRBD1. The CDR3 extends over 12 amino acids. Germline assignment: CDR1 SQVTM and CDR2 ANQGSEA. Trimming cost V 8 bases and J 7 bases; bases outside gene matches: 7. CDR3 loop: CSSGQGVGEAFF. CDR3 DNA: TGCAGCTCTGGACAGGGGGTTGGTGAAGCTTTCTTT.

The chain recombines TRBV19 with TRBJ2-1, with unresolved D. Per germline, CDR1 LNHDA and CDR2 SQIVND (reference sequence). Trimming stripped 6 bases from V and 13 bases from J, with 13 bases between. The length of the CDR3 is 11 residues. CDR3 loop: CASRFQGVQFF. The CDR3 bases are TGTGCCAGTAGGTTCCAAGGAGTACAGTTCTTC.

This chain joins TRBV12-3 or TRBV12-4 and TRBJ2-1; D is uncertain. The CDR3 is 13 amino acids. Trimming took off 6 bases at V and 10 bases at J, with 16 bases between the two ends. This CDR3 reads CASRFLIAGEQFF. CDR3 coding DNA: TGTGCCAGCAGATTTTTGATCGCCGGAGAGCAGTTCTTC.

The chain couples TRBV10-2 to TRBJ2-5; 13 bases map to TRBD2. CDR1 is WSHSY, CDR2 SAAADI, per germline. The CDR3 has 17 amino acids. J was trimmed by 0 bases and V by 6 bases; bases with no gene match: 7. The CDR3 here is CASRPLAGGAYQETQYF. The CDR3 coding sequence is TGCGCCAGCAGGCCACTAGCGGGGGGGGCTTACCAAGAGACCCAGTACTTC.

This clone was recorded once. The rearrangement uses TRBV6-2 or TRBV6-3 and TRBJ1-5; D is possibly TRBD1 (5 bases). CDR3 length: 11 residues. V was pared by 2 bases and J by 12 bases, with 8 bases between. Germline V gives CDR1 MNHEY, CDR2 SVGEGT. The CDR3 loop is CASSYGDRQHF. The CDR3 coding sequence is TGTGCCAGCAGTTACGGGGACCGCCAGCATTTT.

This chain uses TRBV12-3 or TRBV12-4 with TRBJ2-3; D possibly corresponds to TRBD2 (5 bases). The CDR3 covers 12 residues. Trimming removed 4 bases at V and 11 bases at J, with 13 bases between. CDR3 sequence: CASSSGSRLQYF. The CDR3 DNA sequence: TGTGCCAGCAGTTCTGGGAGTAGGCTGCAGTATTTT.